Below, one T cell receptor beta chain is given with its context. These data are taken from a study of cytomegalovirus exposure and HLA in healthy donors. There are 12 residues in the CDR3. Between the trimmed V and J ends, which lost 6 bases and 6 bases, there was a span of 11 bases. The germline V gene has CDR1 MDHEN and CDR2 SYDVKM. This PCR relied on a set of 60 Vbeta primers and 13 Jbeta primers. Here immunoSEQ multiplex PCR was the method, and the copy in TCRdb shows in-frame clones only, minus some. The specimen's table records more than 95,000 clones. The TCR sequence derives from a man aged 35 to 55 in good health and CMV-seronegative. Sequences were obtained from PBMCs. V usage is TRBV28 and J usage is TRBJ1-1; D is unresolved. The CDR3 region has the DNA TGTGCCAGCAGCATGCGTCGCGCTGAAGCTTTCTTT. It codes for CASSMRRAEAFF.